By frequency in the sample, the clone carrying this T cell receptor (beta chain) is medium-sized (0.01 to 0.1%). The data originate from a study of OX40 agonist ivuxolimab in advanced cancers. Germline CDR1 reads PRHDT; CDR2 reads FYEKMQ (reference sequence). The V gene lost 4 bases and the J gene lost 5 bases, with 9 bases spanning the gap. This CDR3 has 12 amino acids. The table came from immunoSEQ multiplex PCR; TCRdb's copy has only in-frame clones and leaves some out. The sample yields fewer than 45,000 clones, around 90% seen once. This TCR came from an adult with an advanced solid tumor such as melanoma, head and neck, liver or kidney cancer. The specimen was CD4+ or CD8+ T cells sorted from blood, collected in a trial of the OX40 agonist ivuxolimab. The chain joins TRBV13 to TRBJ2-7; possibly TRBD1 for D (6 bases). CDR3 protein: CASSSTGNEQYF. DNA for the CDR3: TGTGCCAGCAGCTCGACAGGAAACGAGCAGTACTTC.